The 32 T cell receptor beta chains in this list originate from one sample, sequenced in a study of tumor and adjacent non-tumor tissue in lung cancer. A modified ARM-PCR protocol with three rounds of nested PCR amplified TCRbeta. A single record per CDR3 protein comes from TCRdb applying MiXCR to the multiplex PCR reads. The table has approximately 79,000 distinct CDR3 sequences, about 66% seen once. No cell sorting was done before RNA was extracted from the tissue. The specimen was lung tumor tissue. These receptors were taken from a man aged 65 to 85 with non-small cell lung cancer.

Turning to this clonotype: A junction end diverges from the germline sequence, so it may reflect a read error. V gene TRBV12-3 or TRBV12-4 combines with J gene TRBJ2-2; D gene ambiguous. The CDR3 is made up of 12 amino acids. The CDR3 reads CASSLYSEEQFF. The CDR3 bases are TGTGCCAGCTCCCTCTACTCCGAGGAGCAGTTTTTT.

This clonotype was recorded only once. The V gene is TRBV11-2, the J gene TRBJ2-2, with 8 nucleotides matching TRBD2. The CDR3 length is 15 residues. J gave up 8 bases and V 7 bases, and 12 bases lay outside the gene matches. CDR1 is SGHAT, CDR2 FQNNGV, per germline. DNA of the CDR3: TGTGCCAGCAACTCAGGCGGGAGGTTCACAGGGGAGCTGTTTTTT. Amino acids: CASNSGGRFTGELFF.

J is TRBJ2-7 and V is TRBV20-1, with TRBD2 matching 15 bases. Germline V gene data show CDR1 as DFQATT and CDR2 as SNEGSKA (reference sequence). V shed 3 bases, J shed 5 bases, and the junction held 8 bases outside the gene matches. This CDR3 has 16 amino acids. This chain's CDR3 is CSASGLGLAGGHEQYF. The CDR3 nucleotides read TGCAGTGCTAGTGGTCTGGGACTAGCGGGGGGTCACGAGCAGTACTTC.

In its sample, this clonotype was seen many times. The genes are TRBV29-1 and TRBJ2-1; D call uncertain. This CDR3 contains 10 residues. Germline V CDR1 and CDR2: SQVTM, ANQGSEA. CDR3 residues: CRPICNEQFF. The DNA of the CDR3 is TGCAGGCCGATTTGCAATGAGCAGTTCTTC.

As for this clonotype: One end of the junction does not line up with germline, which may come from a read error. This chain uses TRBV11-1 with TRBJ2-4; D is perhaps TRBD1 (5 bases). The CDR3 contains 16 residues. Germline V CDR1 and CDR2: SGHAT, FQDESV (reference sequence). In nucleotides, the CDR3 is TGTGCCAGCAGCTTGAATAGGGGTAATTGCAAAAACATTCATTACTTC. As protein: CASSLNRGNCKNIHYF.

About this clonotype itself: Possible read error: a much larger clone is one base away. The V gene is TRBV20-1, the J gene TRBJ2-1; TRBD2 matches 9 bases. This CDR3 is built from 15 residues. The V gene end was trimmed by 3 bases and the J gene end by 3 bases; junction bases not matched to a gene: 6. CDR1 DFQATT and CDR2 SNEGSKA come from the germline V gene (reference sequence). The CDR3 nucleotides read TGCAGTGCTAGGAGTGTAGCGGGAGTCTACAATGAGCAGTTCTTC. Translated: CSARSVAGVYNEQFF.

This clonotype was detected only a few times. Given a much more abundant clone one base away, this may be a read error. The J gene is TRBJ1-1, the V gene TRBV10-3, with 12 bases matching TRBD1. From germline, CDR1 is ENHRY and CDR2 SYGVKD. The CDR3 is 15 residues long. Written as DNA, the CDR3 is TGTGCCTTCAGTGGGGGACAGGGGGCTAGGACTGAAGCTTTCTTT. This sequence encodes CAFSGGQGARTEAFF.

CDR3 sequence: CAIDSGRAFNEQFF. The CDR3, as DNA: TGTGCCATAGATAGCGGGAGGGCCTTCAATGAGCAGTTCTTC. The J gene is TRBJ2-1, the V gene TRBV28, with TRBD2 identical over 11 bases. CDR1 is MDHEN and CDR2 is SYDVKM in the germline V gene. The CDR3 runs to 14 residues. V gave up 10 bases and J gave up 6 bases; unmatched junction bases: 8.

This clonotype was seen many times. The chain recombines TRBV4-2 with TRBJ2-7; D is uncertain. Trimming took off 1 base at V and 5 bases at J, with 6 bases between the two ends. The CDR3 is 12 amino acids. Per germline, CDR1 LGHNA and CDR2 YNFKEQ. The CDR3 loop reads CASSQVEDEQYF. For the CDR3, the DNA is TGTGCCAGCAGCCAAGTCGAGGACGAGCAGTACTTC.

The J gene is TRBJ1-6, the V gene TRBV5-1; unclear D gene. CDR3 length: 15 amino acids. Germline-derived CDR1 and CDR2 are SGHRS and YFSETQ. V gave up 0 bases and J gave up 4 bases, with 8 bases separating them. CDR3: CASSLAAAYNSPLHF. DNA for the CDR3: TGCGCCAGCAGCTTGGCGGCAGCTTATAATTCACCCCTCCACTTT.

About this clonotype: A read error may be the cause here, since a much bigger clone is one base away. This chain links TRBV7-9 with TRBJ1-1; D might be TRBD1 (5 bases). The CDR3 consists of 15 residues. Germline assignment: CDR1 SEHNR and CDR2 FQNEAQ (reference sequence). CDR3 residues: CVSSLGRDRSTEAFF. The DNA of the CDR3 is TGTGTCAGCAGCTTAGGCCGAGACAGAAGCACTGAAGCTTTCTTT.

CDR3 bases: TGTGCCAGCAGCGCCAGAGCGGGTACTAGCACAGATACGCAGTATTTT. Translating gives CASSARAGTSTDTQYF. This chain uses TRBV9 with TRBJ2-3, with D perhaps matching TRBD2 (6 bases). In germline, CDR1 is SGDLS, CDR2 YYNGEE. Trimming took off 3 bases at V and 0 bases at J, with 14 bases between the two ends. The CDR3 is 16 residues long.

To note about this clonotype: One junction end disagrees with the germline gene, perhaps due to a read error. This chain connects TRBV11-2 to TRBJ2-7; 8 bases align to TRBD2. The CDR3 length is 14 residues. CDR1 SGHAT and CDR2 FQNNGV come from the germline V gene. Here the CDR3 DNA reads TGTGCCAGCAGTAGGGCGGGAGGTGTGTACGGGCAGTACTTC. Its protein is CASSRAGGVYGQYF. Filled out from reference TRBV11-2 and TRBJ2-7, the complete variable domain reads EAGVAQSPRYKIIEKRQSVAFWCNPISGHATLYWYQQILGQGPKLLIQFQNNGVVDDSQLPKDRFSAERLKGVDSTLKIQPAKLEDSAVYLCASSRAGGVYGQYFGPGTRLTVT.

Points on this clonotype: A clone one base away is much larger, so this may be a read error. The rearrangement uses TRBV7-9 and TRBJ2-3; D remains unclear. V gave up 6 bases and J gave up 7 bases, with 11 bases separating them. Germline CDR1 and CDR2: SEHNR and FQNEAQ (reference sequence). This CDR3 is built from 12 residues. In DNA form, the CDR3 reads TGTGCCAGCAGGCTAGTGACTCATACGCAGTATTTT. Its protein is CASRLVTHTQYF.

On this clonotype: A much larger clone is a single base away; this may be a read error. The rearrangement joins TRBV5-5 to TRBJ1-2, with D maybe TRBD1 (5 bases). CDR3 length equals 16 residues. Germline CDR1 is SGHKS and CDR2 is YYEKEE (reference sequence). The CDR3 DNA sequence: TGTGCCAGCAGCCCGACCGAAGGCAGGGCGAGCTATGGCTACATCTTC. It yields the protein CASSPTEGRASYGYIF. The variable domain in full, completed from reference TRBV5-5 and TRBJ1-2, reads DAGVTQSPTHLIKTRGQQVTLRCSPISGHKSVSWYQQVLGQGPQFIFQYYEKEERGRGNFPDRFSARQFPNYSSELNVNALLLGDSALYLCASSPTEGRASYGYIFGSGTRLTVV.

On this clonotype: This may come from a read error, since a much larger clone is one base off. This chain uses TRBV6-6 with TRBJ1-2; no firm D call. CDR3 length equals 13 residues. CDR1 and CDR2 from the germline V gene are MNHNY and SVGAGI (reference sequence). The CDR3 loop is CASRTEANYGHTF. The CDR3 DNA reads TGTGCCAGCAGGACCGAGGCTAACTATGGCCACACCTTC.

In this sample, this clonotype turned up once. Relative to the germline gene, one junction end is altered; a read error may explain this. The chain uses TRBV4-1 and TRBJ2-3; 8 bases align to TRBD2. Germline assignment: CDR1 MGHRA and CDR2 YSYEKL. CDR3 length: 14 amino acids. The CDR3 loop is CANSQCLAGDTQYF. The CDR3 DNA reads as TGCGCCAACAGCCAATGTCTAGCGGGAGATACGCAGTATTTT.

This clonotype has only a few counts. With a much larger clone just one base away, this may be a read error. This chain connects TRBV4-1 to TRBJ2-6, with D uncertain. CDR1 MGHRA and CDR2 YSYEKL come from the germline V gene. CDR3 length: 17 residues. The CDR3 DNA sequence: TGCGTCAGCAGCCAAGAGTTGAGCGTCTCTGGGGCCAACGTCCTGACTTTC. Encoded protein: CVSSQELSVSGANVLTF.

Note on this clonotype: Compared with germline, one end of the junction differs, possibly owing to a read error. V gene TRBV11-2 combines with J gene TRBJ2-2, with D maybe TRBD2 (5 bases). CDR3 length: 15 amino acids. Germline CDR1 SGHAT, CDR2 FQNNGV. The CDR3 DNA is TGTGCCATCAGCTCGGAAGCGGTCGCGGCCGGGGAGCTGTTTTTT. Its protein is CAISSEAVAAGELFF.

This clonotype was recorded only once. At one end, the junction sequence differs from germline, possibly due to a read error. The chain employs TRBV5-1 and TRBJ2-1, with 9 positions matching TRBD1. Germline lookup yields CDR1 SGHRS and CDR2 YFSETQ. The CDR3 runs 15 residues. For the CDR3, the DNA is TGCGCCAGCGGCTTGCAGGACAGGGGCCACAATGAGCAGTTCTTC. Translating gives CASGLQDRGHNEQFF.

This clonotype was observed a few times. The chain has TRBV20-1 and TRBJ1-3, with 10 bases aligning to TRBD1. The CDR3 has 15 residues. Germline-derived CDR1 and CDR2 are DFQATT and SNEGSKA (reference sequence). Losses at the gene ends were 6 bases for V and 4 bases for J; bases not matched to a gene: 9. In nucleotides, the CDR3 is TGCAGTGCAACGAATCCGGGACAGGGGGGAAACACCATATATTTT. Translated: CSATNPGQGGNTIYF.

This sequence joins TRBV11-2 and TRBJ2-7, with TRBD1 identical over 11 bases. CDR1 and CDR2 (germline): SGHAT, FQNNGV. CDR3 length: 17 residues. This CDR3 reads CVSSLGTGGSGSYEQYF. As DNA, the CDR3 is TGTGTCAGTAGCTTAGGGACAGGGGGTTCCGGGTCCTACGAGCAGTACTTC. Looking up the rest from reference TRBV11-2 and TRBJ2-7 gives the full variable domain: EAGVAQSPRYKIIEKRQSVAFWCNPISGHATLYWYQQILGQGPKLLIQFQNNGVVDDSQLPKDRFSAERLKGVDSTLKIQPAKLEDSAVYLCVSSLGTGGSGSYEQYFGPGTRLTVT.

Concerning this clonotype: A much larger clonotype is one base distant, so this may be a read error. The rearrangement uses TRBV2 and TRBJ2-3; 10 nucleotides align to TRBD1. Germline loops: CDR1 SNHLY, CDR2 FYNNEI. This CDR3 is built from 17 residues. V was pared by 8 bases and J by 5 bases, with 16 bases of the junction left unmatched. The CDR3 loop reads CASSPIVRGTGEDTQYF. CDR3 nucleotides: TGTGCCAGCTCGCCCATTGTGCGCGGGACAGGGGAAGATACGCAGTATTTT. The whole variable domain, filled in from reference TRBV2 and TRBJ2-3, reads EPEVTQTPSHQVTQMGQEVILRCVPISNHLYFYWYRQILGQKVEFLVSFYNNEISEKSEIFDDQFSVERPDGSNFTLKIRSTKLEDSAMYFCASSPIVRGTGEDTQYFGPGTRLTVL.

This chain uses TRBV29-1 with TRBJ2-5; D is perhaps TRBD1 or TRBD2 (5 bases each). CDR1 is SQVTM, CDR2 ANQGSEA, per germline. The CDR3 sequence is 14 residues long. The V and J ends lost 5 bases and 14 bases respectively, with 27 bases between them. CDR3 nucleotides: TGCAGCGTTTTTGGCGACTCTCGAAAGGGGACCCGATACTTC. Its translation: CSVFGDSRKGTRYF.

This clonotype has only a few counts. This may be a read error: a much more frequent sequence differs by one nucleotide. The chain joins TRBV7-8 to TRBJ2-5, with D possibly being TRBD2 (5 bases). Per the germline V gene, CDR1 is SGHVS and CDR2 is FQNEAQ. This CDR3 is built from 15 residues. Trimming removed 2 bases from V and 5 bases from J, with 15 bases in between. The CDR3 reads CASSLTGGSGETQYF. CDR3 bases: TGTGCCAGCAGCTTAACGGGCGGCTCGGGGGAGACCCAGTACTTC.

For this clonotype: A much larger clone lies one base from this, so it may be a read error. The chain employs TRBV20-1 and TRBJ2-2; TRBD2 might be the D (5 bases). Germline values: CDR1 DFQATT, CDR2 SNEGSKA (reference sequence). The length of the CDR3 is 15 residues. Trimming removed 6 bases from V and 1 base from J, with 15 bases in between. CDR3 sequence reads: CSARARAWNTGELFF. In DNA form, the CDR3 reads TGCAGTGCACGGGCGCGGGCCTGGAACACCGGGGAGCTGTTTTTT.

Concerning this clonotype: The junction departs from germline at one end; a sequencing error may be responsible. The chain couples TRBV6-1 to TRBJ2-6; possibly TRBD1 for D (5 bases). Germline lookup yields CDR1 MNHNS and CDR2 SASEGT. The CDR3 totals 17 residues. The CDR3 spells CASSDWGLLSGANALTF. Written as DNA, the CDR3 is TGTGCCAGCAGTGACTGGGGATTACTATCTGGGGCCAACGCCCTGACTTTC.

With respect to this clonotype: This clone may be a read error of a much larger clone one base away. The chain employs TRBV7-9 and TRBJ2-5, with 11 nucleotides matching TRBD1. Germline V gene lookup returns CDR1 SEHNR and CDR2 FQNEAQ (reference sequence). The CDR3 is 16 amino acids. This chain's CDR3 is CGSSHRDRGFGETQYF. CDR3 bases: TGTGGCAGCAGCCACCGGGACAGGGGGTTCGGTGAGACCCAGTACTTC.

With respect to this clonotype: A much larger clonotype is one base distant, so this may be a read error. This rearrangement joins TRBV7-9 to TRBJ2-5; maybe TRBD1 (6 bases). The CDR3 is made up of 14 amino acids. The V gene's germline CDR1 is SEHNR and CDR2 FQNEAQ (reference sequence). The CDR3 spells CASSSRGTGETRYF. As DNA, the CDR3 is TGTGCCAGCAGCTCCAGGGGAACGGGCGAGACCCGGTACTTC.

The chain links TRBV6-5 to TRBJ1-3, with a weak D call TRBD1 (5 bases). The V end lost 9 bases, the J end lost 7 bases, and 19 bases lay between the germline ends. This CDR3 is built from 14 residues. Germline assignment: CDR1 MNHEY and CDR2 SVGAGI. CDR3 region: CARRYGSPGNTIYF. As DNA, the CDR3 is TGTGCCAGGAGATACGGGTCCCCAGGGAACACCATATATTTT.

As regards this clonotype: A much larger clone differs from this one at a single base, so this may be a read error. The V gene is TRBV5-1, the J gene TRBJ2-1; TRBD2 might be the D (6 bases). Germline CDR1 and CDR2: SGHRS and YFSETQ. Trimming removed 3 bases at V and 4 bases at J, with 11 bases between. This CDR3 contains 14 residues. CDR3 loop: CASSWGEIYNEQFF. CDR3 bases: TGCGCCAGCAGCTGGGGGGAGATTTACAATGAGCAGTTCTTC. Variable domain in full (rest from reference TRBV5-1 and TRBJ2-1): KAGVTQTPRYLIKTRGQQVTLSCSPISGHRSVSWYQQTPGQGLQFLFEYFSETQRNKGNFPGRFSGRQFSNSRSEMNVSTLELGDSALYLCASSWGEIYNEQFFGPGTRLTVL.

This clonotype came up once. No conserved phenylalanine or tryptophan is present at the end of the CDR3, so a read error is the likely explanation. This chain joins TRBV4-1 and TRBJ2-7; D uncertain. The CDR3 spans 16 residues. V gave up 0 bases and J gave up 3 bases, with 15 bases separating them. Germline CDR1 reads MGHRA; CDR2 reads YSYEKL. CDR3 coding DNA: TGCGCCAGCAGCCAAGATCGGATAGCAGGCTACTACGAGCAGTACCTC. It yields the protein CASSQDRIAGYYEQYL.